This entry lists 32 T cell receptor beta chains sequenced from one sample in a study of siplizumab effects on memory and regulatory T cells. Measured with immunoSEQ multiplex PCR; TCRdb has only the in-frame clones, and not every one. Among 100,000 or so clones listed, under 95% were seen once. The material sequenced was CD4+ T cells sorted from blood. Source of these receptors: a human donor in good health.

The CDR3 nucleotides read TGTGCCTGGAGTAGGGGAAGGGCGGCCGGGGAGCTGTTTTTT. It is translated as CAWSRGRAAGELFF. This rearrangement joins TRBV30 to TRBJ2-2, with D possibly matching TRBD1 (5 bases). The CDR3 is 14 residues long. Germline V gives CDR1 GTSNPN, CDR2 SVGIG (reference sequence). Trimming shortened V by 2 bases and J by 6 bases, and 13 bases separated the two germline ends.

The V call is TRBV21-1, the J call TRBJ2-7; TRBD1 was called by the table and not checked on the DNA. TRBV21-1 constitutes a pseudogene. The CDR3 totals 14 residues. In nucleotides, the CDR3 is TGTGCCAGCCCTCCCGGACAGGGATCGTACGAGCAGTACTTC. Its translation is CASPPGQGSYEQYF.

This rearrangement joins TRBV4-1 to TRBJ1-5; D remains unclear. The CDR3 is made up of 13 amino acids. Germline CDR1 MGHRA, CDR2 YSYEKL. Trimming removed 4 bases from V and 6 bases from J, with 10 bases in between. The chain's CDR3 is CASSPPGGQPQHF. DNA for the CDR3: TGCGCCAGCAGCCCCCCAGGAGGTCAGCCCCAGCATTTT.

The V call is TRBV19, the J call TRBJ2-2; D might be TRBD1 (6 bases). The CDR3 runs 14 residues. Germline CDR1 reads LNHDA; CDR2 reads SQIVND (reference sequence). The V gene lost 1 base and the J gene lost 4 bases, with 7 bases spanning the gap. The CDR3 protein is CASSIGGRTGELFF. DNA for the CDR3: TGTGCCAGTAGTATAGGGGGGCGCACCGGGGAGCTGTTTTTT.

The rearrangement links TRBV30 to TRBJ2-7; 12 nucleotides align to TRBD2. From germline, CDR1 is GTSNPN and CDR2 SVGIG (reference sequence). V gave up 2 bases and J gave up 6 bases; unmatched junction bases: 5. The CDR3 is made up of 14 amino acids. The CDR3 bases are TGTGCCTGGAGTAGAACTAGCGGGAGGTTCGAGCAGTACTTC. Its translation is CAWSRTSGRFEQYF.

The chain couples TRBV11-2 to TRBJ2-5; D call uncertain. The CDR3 is 12 amino acids. Per the germline V gene, CDR1 is SGHAT and CDR2 is FQNNGV. The ends were cut back, 5 bases at V and 2 bases at J, with 6 bases in the middle. This CDR3 is CASSAGQETQYF. The CDR3 coding sequence is TGTGCCAGCAGCGCCGGTCAAGAGACCCAGTACTTC.

The V and J genes are TRBV10-3 and TRBJ2-1; D is possibly TRBD1 (5 bases). The CDR3 spans 16 residues. The germline V gene encodes CDR1 ENHRY and CDR2 SYGVKD. Trimming pared 6 bases from V and 0 bases from J, leaving 15 bases between. This CDR3 is CAISATGASSYNEQFF. The CDR3 nucleotides are TGTGCCATCAGCGCTACAGGTGCAAGCTCCTACAATGAGCAGTTCTTC.

The chain employs TRBV13 and TRBJ1-6; tentative D call: TRBD1 (5 bases). The V end lost 5 bases, the J end lost 9 bases, and 20 bases lay between the germline ends. Germline CDR1 PRHDT, CDR2 FYEKMQ (reference sequence). The CDR3 length is 16 residues. The CDR3 protein is CASSQPTGGGSSPLHF. CDR3 DNA sequence: TGTGCCAGCAGCCAACCTACGGGGGGAGGCTCTTCACCCCTCCACTTT.

This chain links TRBV5-1 with TRBJ1-3; 9 bases map to TRBD1. V trimming: 4 bases; J trimming: 0 bases; junction bases outside the gene matches: 2. The germline CDR1 and CDR2 sequences are SGHRS and YFSETQ. The CDR3 is made up of 15 amino acids. CDR3 DNA sequence: TGCGCCAGCAGCGAACAGGGGGCCTCTGGAAACACCATATATTTT. Its translation is CASSEQGASGNTIYF. Based on the CDR3 plus reference TRBV5-1 and TRBJ1-3, the full variable domain is KAGVTQTPRYLIKTRGQQVTLSCSPISGHRSVSWYQQTPGQGLQFLFEYFSETQRNKGNFPGRFSGRQFSNSRSEMNVSTLELGDSALYLCASSEQGASGNTIYFGEGSWLTVV.

This chain uses TRBV9 with TRBJ2-7, with D tentatively TRBD1 (5 bases). Germline values: CDR1 SGDLS, CDR2 YYNGEE. The CDR3 contains 14 residues. Trimming removed 4 bases at V and 1 base at J, with 12 bases between. The CDR3 region is CASSTTPGSYEQYF. The CDR3 coding sequence is TGTGCCAGCAGCACCACTCCAGGGTCCTACGAGCAGTACTTC.

The V gene is TRBV5-8, the J gene TRBJ2-6; no firm D call. Germline V CDR1 and CDR2: SGHTS, YDEGEE. This CDR3 is built from 13 residues. V was clipped by 10 bases and J by 0 bases, with 8 bases between them. CDR3 coding DNA: TGTGCCCCAGGCGGCTCTGGGGCCAACGTCCTGACTTTC. Its protein is CAPGGSGANVLTF.

This chain connects TRBV30 to TRBJ2-4; D remains ambiguous. CDR1 and CDR2 from the germline V gene are GTSNPN and SVGIG (reference sequence). The CDR3 is 13 residues long. V was shortened by 4 bases and J by 5 bases, with 12 bases between the two germline ends. The CDR3, as DNA: TGTGCCTGGAAAAACAGTGGGCAAAACATTCAGTACTTC. This encodes CAWKNSGQNIQYF.

This clone was seen a handful of times. The V call is TRBV6-4, the J call TRBJ2-7; D not resolved. The CDR3 runs 11 residues. The V and J ends lost 4 bases and 5 bases respectively, with 6 bases between them. Germline CDR1 reads MRHNA; CDR2 reads SNTAGT. CDR3 bases: TGTGCCAGCAGTGGGGCCCACGAGCAGTACTTC. Residues: CASSGAHEQYF.

The rearrangement uses TRBV6-1 and TRBJ1-1; 8 bases agree with TRBD1. Germline trimming cut 2 bases from V and 11 bases from J; bases unmatched to any gene: 10. This CDR3 has 14 amino acids. Germline V CDR1 and CDR2: MNHNS, SASEGT. CDR3 nucleotides: TGTGCCAGCAGTGAACGGACAGGGCGGTGGAACGCTTTCTTT. This encodes CASSERTGRWNAFF.

The chain is built from TRBV11-2 and TRBJ2-2; possible D gene TRBD2, 5 bases. V was cut by 6 bases and J by 2 bases, with 13 bases left in between. Germline V CDR1 and CDR2: SGHAT, FQNNGV. This CDR3 contains 15 residues. The CDR3 sequence: CASSPSGLNTGELFF. The DNA of the CDR3 is TGTGCCAGCAGTCCCAGCGGACTCAACACCGGGGAGCTGTTTTTT. Supplemented by reference TRBV11-2 and TRBJ2-2, the full variable domain reads EAGVAQSPRYKIIEKRQSVAFWCNPISGHATLYWYQQILGQGPKLLIQFQNNGVVDDSQLPKDRFSAERLKGVDSTLKIQPAKLEDSAVYLCASSPSGLNTGELFFGEGSRLTVL.

This chain connects TRBV28 to TRBJ1-2; 10 nucleotides line up with TRBD1. This CDR3 region has 16 residues. Trimming took 3 bases from V and 3 from J; bases not matched to a gene: 7. CDR1 is MDHEN and CDR2 is SYDVKM in the germline V gene. The CDR3 nucleotides are TGTGCCAGCAGTTTCCCGACAGGGGGCCCCTACTATGGCTACACCTTC. Protein product: CASSFPTGGPYYGYTF.

The V call is TRBV7-8, the J call TRBJ2-1, with D maybe TRBD2 (6 bases). Germline V CDR1 and CDR2: SGHVS, FQNEAQ. V was pared by 5 bases and J by 4 bases, with 15 bases between. The CDR3 extends over 15 amino acids. The CDR3 coding sequence is TGTGCCAGCAGCCCCCCCGGGCGGGGATACAATGAGCAGTTCTTC. This gives the protein CASSPPGRGYNEQFF.

The chain employs TRBV7-8 and TRBJ1-2; maybe TRBD1 (6 bases). V was pared by 1 base and J by 0 bases, with 12 bases between. The CDR3 loop spans 16 amino acids. Germline loops: CDR1 SGHVS, CDR2 FQNEAQ. The CDR3 spells CASSLGGAGANYGYTF. CDR3 sequence (DNA): TGTGCCAGCAGCTTAGGGGGGGCAGGGGCTAACTATGGCTACACCTTC.

V and J are TRBV4-1 and TRBJ2-3; 10 nucleotides line up with TRBD2. V lost 1 base, J lost 4 bases, and 8 bases stayed unmatched. Germline CDR1 reads MGHRA; CDR2 reads YSYEKL. The CDR3 is 17 residues long. CDR3 nucleotide sequence: TGCGCCAGCAGCCAAGCCGTGGCTAGCGGGAGTTCAGATACGCAGTATTTT. Its protein is CASSQAVASGSSDTQYF.

The table lists this clone with a count of one. This chain uses TRBV5-5 with TRBJ1-1; D remains ambiguous. There are 11 residues in the CDR3. Germline lookup yields CDR1 SGHKS and CDR2 YYEKEE (reference sequence). Trimming left V 3 bases short and J 7 bases short, with 7 bases between. The CDR3 region has the DNA TGTGCCAGCAGCTCTGTGGGTGAAGCTTTCTTT. Protein sequence: CASSSVGEAFF.

The rearrangement uses TRBV9 and TRBJ2-3; 10 nucleotides match TRBD2. CDR3 length: 14 amino acids. CDR1 SGDLS and CDR2 YYNGEE come from the germline V gene. Unmatched junction bases numbered 4, after V lost 6 bases and J lost 3 bases. The CDR3 DNA follows: TGTGCCAGCAACCCTAGCGGGAGAACAGATACGCAGTATTTT. The encoded protein is CASNPSGRTDTQYF.

The chain combines TRBV15 with TRBJ1-4, with 7 bases aligning to TRBD1. The germline V gene encodes CDR1 LNHNV and CDR2 YYDKDF (reference sequence). V was clipped by 5 bases and J by 7 bases; unmatched bases: 10. CDR3 length: 15 residues. CDR3 loop: CATSGTQGGGEKLFF. The CDR3 nucleotides are TGTGCCACCAGCGGAACGCAGGGGGGGGGTGAAAAACTGTTTTTT.

CDR3 nucleotides: TGTGCCAGCAGCCAAGTGGGGCTAGGAGAGGAGACCCAGTACTTC. This translates into CASSQVGLGEETQYF. The rearrangement links TRBV13 to TRBJ2-5, with D possibly TRBD1 on 5 matching bases. The CDR3 length is 15 residues. V was pared by 5 bases and J by 5 bases, with 18 bases between. Germline values: CDR1 PRHDT, CDR2 FYEKMQ (reference sequence).

The chain carries TRBV30 and TRBJ1-2; D not resolved. Trimming stripped 0 bases from V and 4 bases from J, with 12 bases between. This CDR3 spans 14 amino acids. CDR1 and CDR2 (germline): GTSNPN, SVGIG (reference sequence). DNA of the CDR3: TGTGCCTGGAGTGTAAACCCTGAACCCTATGGCTACACCTTC. This sequence encodes CAWSVNPEPYGYTF.

The chain combines TRBV5-4 with TRBJ1-1, with D uncertain. The length of the CDR3 is 13 residues. V lost 2 bases and J 8 bases, leaving 13 bases between the germline ends. CDR1 is SGHNT and CDR2 is YYREEE in the germline V gene (reference sequence). The CDR3: CASSFEGIVEAFF. In DNA form, the CDR3 reads TGTGCCAGCAGCTTCGAAGGGATCGTGGAAGCTTTCTTT.

This clone was counted once. This sequence joins TRBV11-3 and TRBJ2-1; D ambiguous. The CDR3 has 12 residues. Germline assignment: CDR1 SGHNT and CDR2 YENEEA. V shed 4 bases and J shed 7 bases, with 8 bases lying between them. Here the CDR3 reads CASSSNSNEQFF. As DNA, the CDR3 is TGTGCCAGCAGCTCCAACTCGAATGAGCAGTTCTTC.

The chain couples TRBV9 to TRBJ2-7, with 9 positions matching TRBD2. The germline V gene encodes CDR1 SGDLS and CDR2 YYNGEE. The CDR3 runs to 15 residues. V shed 0 bases, J shed 3 bases, and the junction held 4 bases outside the gene matches. The CDR3 bases are TGTGCCAGCAGCGTAGGGTCTAGCGGGAACTACGAGCAGTACTTC. Amino acids: CASSVGSSGNYEQYF.

This clone was detected once. V and J are TRBV19 and TRBJ2-2; D assignment may be TRBD1 or TRBD2 (5 bases each). Germline CDR1 LNHDA, CDR2 SQIVND (reference sequence). V lost 4 bases and J 0 bases, leaving 9 bases between the germline ends. This CDR3 is built from 15 residues. The CDR3 nucleotides read TGTGCCAGTAGTAGAGGGGCGGCGAACACCGGGGAGCTGTTTTTT. It encodes CASSRGAANTGELFF.

The chain links TRBV2 to TRBJ2-7; 8 bases match TRBD1. The germline gives CDR1 SNHLY, CDR2 FYNNEI. The CDR3 has 15 residues. After removal of 6 bases from V and 3 bases from J, the junction contained 10 bases not matched to a gene. The CDR3 spells CASRTTGGALYEQYF. CDR3 coding DNA: TGTGCCAGCAGGACTACAGGGGGAGCCCTCTACGAGCAGTACTTC.

V usage is TRBV6-6 and J usage is TRBJ2-5, with 8 bases that match TRBD2. The trim removed 6 bases at V and 5 bases at J, leaving 8 bases unmatched. This CDR3 has 14 residues. Germline assignment: CDR1 MNHNY and CDR2 SVGAGI (reference sequence). The CDR3 region has the DNA TGTGCCAGCAGGCCCCCGGGGGGGCTTGAGACCCAGTACTTC. It translates to CASRPPGGLETQYF.

V is TRBV11-3 and J is TRBJ2-7; 8 positions match TRBD1. This CDR3 is built from 14 residues. The V gene end was trimmed by 2 bases and the J gene end by 5 bases; junction bases not matched to a gene: 5. Germline assignment: CDR1 SGHNT and CDR2 YENEEA. The CDR3 DNA reads TGTGCCAGCAGCTTAAGGGACAGGATCCACGAGCAGTACTTC. Amino acids: CASSLRDRIHEQYF. The entire variable domain, with the rest obtained from reference TRBV11-3 and TRBJ2-7, is as follows: EAGVVQSPRYKIIEKKQPVAFWCNPISGHNTLYWYLQNLGQGPELLIRYENEEAVDDSQLPKDRFSAERLKGVDSTLKIQPAELGDSAVYLCASSLRDRIHEQYFGPGTRLTVT.

The V gene is TRBV9, the J gene TRBJ1-4; D not certain. Germline V gene sequence: CDR1 SGDLS, CDR2 YYNGEE. V was shortened by 4 bases and J by 1 base, with 11 bases between the two germline ends. The CDR3 length is 15 residues. The CDR3 sequence is CASSPHRETNEKLFF. For the CDR3, the DNA is TGTGCCAGCAGCCCTCACCGGGAAACTAATGAAAAACTGTTTTTT.